Shown below are 17 T cell receptor beta chains from a single sample sequenced in a study of cytomegalovirus exposure and HLA in healthy donors. Primers: 60 Vbeta forward and 13 Jbeta reverse. TCRdb's copy holds only in-frame clones and misses some; the assay was immunoSEQ multiplex PCR. Its table records 50,000 to 70,000 clones. Sequenced material: PBMCs. The receptors shown here come from a male donor in good health and CMV-seronegative.

The V and J genes are TRBV28 and TRBJ1-2; the D is unclear. Trimming stripped 8 bases from V and 7 bases from J, with 14 bases between. The CDR3 contains 12 residues. CDR1 and CDR2 (germline): MDHEN, SYDVKM. The CDR3 protein is CASLLSGAGYTF. The CDR3 nucleotides are TGTGCCAGCCTACTGTCAGGTGCTGGCTACACCTTC.

The V gene is TRBV9, the J gene TRBJ2-3; D not certain. The CDR3 extends over 14 amino acids. Germline CDR1 and CDR2: SGDLS and YYNGEE. V gave up 0 bases and J gave up 2 bases, with 7 bases separating them. CDR3 nucleotide sequence: TGTGCCAGCAGCGTAGAGCTGGTCACAGATACGCAGTATTTT. Encoded protein: CASSVELVTDTQYF.

This sequence joins TRBV30 and TRBJ2-3; TRBD2 agrees at 12 bases. The germline CDR1 and CDR2 sequences are GTSNPN and SVGIG (reference sequence). J gave up 0 bases and V 4 bases, and 5 bases lay outside the gene matches. The CDR3 runs to 16 residues. The CDR3 spells CAWTLAGGGSTDTQYF. As DNA, the CDR3 is TGTGCCTGGACCCTAGCGGGAGGGGGTAGCACAGATACGCAGTATTTT.

This rearrangement joins TRBV12-5 to TRBJ2-7; the match to TRBD2 covers 14 bases. In germline, CDR1 is LGHNT, CDR2 FRNRAP. This CDR3 comprises 17 residues. The V gene end was trimmed by 0 bases and the J gene end by 2 bases; junction bases not matched to a gene: 3. The CDR3 DNA reads TGTGCTAGTGGTTTGGTGGGACTAGCGGGGGCCGCCTACGAGCAGTACTTC. Its protein is CASGLVGLAGAAYEQYF.

The gene calls are TRBV5-1 and TRBJ2-2; possible D gene TRBD1, 6 bases. V lost 5 bases and J lost 5, with 10 bases in between. Germline assignment: CDR1 SGHRS and CDR2 YFSETQ. The CDR3 has 13 residues. CDR3 sequence: CASRYRETGELFF. The CDR3 nucleotides read TGCGCCAGCAGATACAGGGAAACCGGGGAGCTGTTTTTT.

The chain carries TRBV7-2 and TRBJ1-2; D is possibly TRBD1 (5 bases). CDR3 size: 13 residues. Looked up from germline, CDR1 is SGHTA and CDR2 is FQGNSA. V lost 7 bases and J 7 bases, leaving 16 bases between the germline ends. CDR3 sequence: CASTSPGGGGYTF. DNA of the CDR3: TGTGCCAGCACCTCCCCTGGGGGAGGTGGCTACACCTTC.

The chain joins TRBV4-1 to TRBJ2-7, with 7 bases identical to TRBD1. Germline loops: CDR1 MGHRA, CDR2 YSYEKL. CDR3 length: 15 residues. J was trimmed by 0 bases and V by 4 bases; bases with no gene match: 6. CDR3 DNA: TGCGCCAGCAGCCCCGGGACAGCTGTCTCCTACGAGCAGTACTTC. Its protein is CASSPGTAVSYEQYF.

In the case of this clone: At one boundary the junction diverges from the germline segment, which might be a read error. In the same sample, other DNA sequences code for this CDR3. CDR3 sequence: CASSSRLGLAEGDF. CDR3 nucleotide sequence: TGTGCCAGCAGCTCAAGATTGGGACTAGCGGAGGGAGACTTC. This chain links TRBV7-2 with TRBJ2-4; 11 positions agree with TRBD2. CDR3 length: 14 amino acids. The V gene's germline CDR1 is SGHTA and CDR2 FQGNSA.

This chain connects TRBV7-6 to TRBJ2-5; D is undetermined. Germline loops: CDR1 SGHVS, CDR2 FNYEAQ. The CDR3 is made up of 13 amino acids. Trimming removed 2 bases at V and 1 base at J, with 5 bases between. The CDR3 is CASSLSSQETQYF. The CDR3 DNA is TGTGCCAGCAGCTTATCCAGCCAAGAGACCCAGTACTTC.

To note about this clone: One end of the junction varies from germline; a read error may be responsible. Distinct nucleotide sequences in the sample also encode this CDR3. The V call is TRBV30, the J call TRBJ1-1, with D perhaps TRBD1 (6 bases). The CDR3 extends over 15 amino acids. The V gene's germline CDR1 is GTSNPN and CDR2 SVGIG (reference sequence). The CDR3 region has the DNA TGTGCCGGGAGTGTATGGGGAGCAGGGGACACTGAAGCTTTCTTT. Translating gives CAGSVWGAGDTEAFF.

As for this clone: This same CDR3 is encoded by further DNA sequences in the sample. The chain uses TRBV28 and TRBJ1-6; TRBD1 agrees at 8 bases. The CDR3 loop spans 14 amino acids. CDR1 MDHEN and CDR2 SYDVKM come from the germline V gene. Trimming cost V 5 bases and J 10 bases; bases outside gene matches: 7. The CDR3 DNA reads as TGTGCCAGCAGTCCCGGGACAGGCAGGTCACCCCTCCACTTT. Residues: CASSPGTGRSPLHF.

The genes are TRBV6-5 and TRBJ2-5, with 7 bases matching TRBD1. The length of the CDR3 is 13 residues. Germline CDR1 is MNHEY and CDR2 is SVGAGI. V shed 6 bases, J shed 8 bases, and the junction held 9 bases outside the gene matches. As DNA, the CDR3 is TGTGCCAGCAGCCCCGGGACAGCCGAAACCCAGTACTTC. This encodes CASSPGTAETQYF.

The chain uses TRBV28 and TRBJ1-1; D possibly corresponds to TRBD1 (5 bases). Germline V gene sequence: CDR1 MDHEN, CDR2 SYDVKM. The CDR3 length is 14 residues. With 3 bases removed from V and 3 bases from J, the gap between germline ends came to 11 bases. The DNA of the CDR3 is TGTGCCAGCAGTTTGCAGGGTTCGGACACTGAAGCTTTCTTT. Its translation is CASSLQGSDTEAFF.

V usage is TRBV30 and J usage is TRBJ1-6; a weak D match, TRBD1 (5 bases). The germline V gene encodes CDR1 GTSNPN and CDR2 SVGIG (reference sequence). Trimming removed 5 bases from V and 19 bases from J, with 30 bases in between. This CDR3 is 15 amino acids long. The CDR3 DNA reads as TGTGCCTGGCAAGGGGCCAGCTCCTATAATTCACACCTACACTTT. Protein product: CAWQGASSYNSHLHF.

This chain connects TRBV2 to TRBJ2-5, with TRBD2 identical over 13 bases. This CDR3 has 15 amino acids. Per germline, CDR1 SNHLY and CDR2 FYNNEI. Germline trimming cut 6 bases from V and 5 bases from J; bases unmatched to any gene: 6. The CDR3 coding sequence is TGTGCCAGCAGAGAGGGACTAGCGGGAACCGAGACCCAGTACTTC. Its translation: CASREGLAGTETQYF.

The rearrangement uses TRBV10-3 and TRBJ2-3; 14 bases are shared with TRBD2. CDR3 length: 15 amino acids. The ends lost 8 bases at V and 5 bases at J; junction bases unmatched: 6. Germline V gene sequence: CDR1 ENHRY, CDR2 SYGVKD. CDR3 DNA sequence: TGTGCCATCTCCGGACTAGCGGGAGGAGAAGATACGCAGTATTTT. Translating gives CAISGLAGGEDTQYF.

The rearrangement uses TRBV6-5 and TRBJ2-7; 11 bases are a match to TRBD2. Trimming removed 0 bases from V and 3 bases from J; junction bases left unmatched: 4. Germline V gives CDR1 MNHEY, CDR2 SVGAGI. The CDR3 extends over 16 amino acids. CDR3 coding DNA: TGTGCCAGCAGTTACTCGGCCACTAGCGGGAGCTACGAGCAGTACTTC. This sequence encodes CASSYSATSGSYEQYF.